This T cell receptor (beta chain) was documented in a study of Ad26.COV2.S vaccination and SARS-CoV-2 variants. At the level of the study: Donor was in the COV1001 Ad26.COV2.S trial arm. Dosing was one shot or two shots 56 days apart. Points from the study as a whole: Vaccinees displayed broader spike-specific TCR repertoires than placebo recipients. There was reportedly substantial breadth in spike-specific CD8+ and CD4+ T cell responses after vaccination.

V was clipped by 5 bases and J by 5 bases, with 19 bases between them. Germline lookup yields CDR1 SGHNT and CDR2 YYREEE (reference sequence). The CDR3 is made up of 15 amino acids. In regard to this clone: Its antigen is unknown.

Treatment noted: 15 to 20 received Ad26.COV2.S at low or high dose, single or two shots; about 5 received placebo; per-sample allocation not given. Specimens were obtained on day 63 following the first vaccine or placebo injection. The data were produced by immunoSEQ multiplex PCR, yet TCRdb's version contains in-frame clones alone and is incomplete. The table records hundreds of thousands of clones, around 87% of them present only once. The chain links TRBV5-4 to TRBJ2-5; no clear D. The input for sequencing was peripheral blood, taken in a trial of Ad26.COV2.S vaccine versus placebo. The receptor was isolated from a person aged 18-65 years who received the Ad26.COV2.S COVID-19 vaccine or a placebo. The CDR3 loop reads CASRVNGSLWETQYF. The CDR3 region has the DNA TGTGCCAGCAGGGTTAACGGGTCTCTTTGGGAGACCCAGTACTTC.